Listed here are 23 T cell receptor beta chains from one sample, sequenced in a study of blood T cell repertoires in COVID-19. The table came from immunoSEQ multiplex PCR; TCRdb's copy has only in-frame clones and leaves some out. The sample holds some 310,000 clones, 90% seen once. Sequencing used peripheral blood. These receptor sequences come from a woman aged 40 to 50 with COVID-19, enrolled during active disease.

This rearrangement joins TRBV18 to TRBJ2-5; possibly TRBD1 for D (5 bases). The V gene's germline CDR1 is KGHSH and CDR2 LQKENI. V was trimmed by 1 base and J by 2 bases, leaving 8 bases between them. The CDR3 length is 14 residues. The CDR3: CASSPQQGQETQYF. CDR3 bases: TGTGCCAGCTCACCACAGCAGGGACAAGAGACCCAGTACTTC.

CDR3 in amino acids: CASSVDLEGAEQYF. The CDR3 DNA reads as TGTGCCAGCAGCGTAGACCTTGAGGGGGCCGAGCAGTACTTC. This rearrangement joins TRBV9 to TRBJ2-7; TRBD1 matches 7 bases. This CDR3 spans 14 amino acids. CDR1 and CDR2 from the germline V gene are SGDLS and YYNGEE. Trimming removed 0 bases from V and 6 bases from J; junction bases left unmatched: 6.

V gene TRBV15 combines with J gene TRBJ2-7; tentatively, D is TRBD1 (6 bases). Trimming removed 0 bases from V and 6 bases from J, with 15 bases in between. The CDR3 sequence is 15 residues long. From germline, CDR1 is LNHNV and CDR2 YYDKDF (reference sequence). CDR3 DNA sequence: TGTGCCACCAGCAGAGATCGGCCAGGGGCGAGCGAGCAGTACTTC. Residues: CATSRDRPGASEQYF.

The V gene is TRBV9, the J gene TRBJ2-1, with TRBD1 matching 7 bases. Germline-derived CDR1 and CDR2 are SGDLS and YYNGEE. Trimming took 2 bases from V and 4 from J; bases not matched to a gene: 3. This CDR3 region has 14 residues. CDR3 sequence reads: CASSVWTGYNEQFF. CDR3 DNA sequence: TGTGCCAGCAGCGTGTGGACAGGTTACAATGAGCAGTTCTTC.

The chain links TRBV7-3 to TRBJ2-1; a weak D match, TRBD2 (6 bases). This CDR3 has 14 residues. Germline CDR1 is SGHTA and CDR2 is FQGTGA. Trimming took off 5 bases at V and 6 bases at J, with 14 bases between the two ends. The CDR3 sequence is CASSSRDFPNEQFF. The CDR3 bases are TGTGCCAGCAGCAGCCGGGACTTTCCCAATGAGCAGTTCTTC. Full variable domain (rest looked up from reference TRBV7-3 and TRBJ2-1): GAGVSQTPSNKVTEKGKYVELRCDPISGHTALYWYRQSLGQGPEFLIYFQGTGAADDSGLPNDRFFAVRPEGSVSTLKIQRTERGDSAVYLCASSSRDFPNEQFFGPGTRLTVL.

This chain joins TRBV29-1 and TRBJ2-7, with D possibly TRBD1 on 6 matching bases. CDR1 is SQVTM, CDR2 ANQGSEA, per germline. This CDR3 comprises 14 residues. The ends were cut back, 4 bases at V and 3 bases at J, with 16 bases in the middle. The CDR3 DNA follows: TGCAGCGTTGGTCCTGGGCAGGGGCTCTACGAGCAGTACTTC. Protein sequence: CSVGPGQGLYEQYF.

This clone was observed a single time. At one of its ends the junction is not consistent with the germline gene, which may arise from a read error. The J gene is TRBJ2-5, the V gene TRBV7-7; D is perhaps TRBD2 (6 bases). The CDR3 spans 16 residues. Germline values: CDR1 SSHAT, CDR2 FNYEAQ (reference sequence). The CDR3, as DNA: TGTGCTAGCAGCTTAGGTTCGGGGGTAGGAAGAGAGACCCAGTACTTC. Encoded protein: CASSLGSGVGRETQYF. The full variable domain, completed using reference TRBV7-7 and TRBJ2-5, is GAGVSQSPRYKVTKRGQDVTLRCDPISSHATLYWYQQALGQGPEFLTYFNYEAQPDKSGLPSDRFSAERPEGSISTLTIQRTEQRDSAMYRCASSLGSGVGRETQYFGPGTRLLVL.

This clone was detected once. One end of the junction is discordant with germline, which a read error may explain. The V call is TRBV6-5, the J call TRBJ2-2; tentatively, D is TRBD2 (6 bases). The length of the CDR3 is 14 residues. CDR1 and CDR2 from the germline V gene are MNHEY and SVGAGI. The CDR3 region has the DNA TGTGCCAGCAGTTACCGGGAGAACACCGGGGAGCCGTTTTTT. Translation: CASSYRENTGEPFF.

The gene calls are TRBV10-1 and TRBJ1-4; 11 bases map to TRBD1. The CDR3 sequence is 15 residues long. Germline CDR1 reads WNHNN; CDR2 reads SYGVQD (reference sequence). With 3 bases clipped from V and 7 bases from J, the junction kept 4 bases outside the gene matches. In DNA form, the CDR3 reads TGCGCCAGCAGTGACTCCGGGACAGGGGGTGAAAAACTGTTTTTT. Translated: CASSDSGTGGEKLFF.

The rearrangement joins TRBV6-4 to TRBJ1-5, with 7 bases that match TRBD1. The CDR3 consists of 13 residues. V gave up 3 bases and J gave up 8 bases; unmatched junction bases: 4. CDR1 MRHNA and CDR2 SNTAGT come from the germline V gene. The CDR3 sequence is CASSEARGKPQHF. As DNA, the CDR3 is TGTGCCAGCAGTGAAGCCAGGGGGAAGCCCCAGCATTTT.

This clone was counted a single time. V and J are TRBV5-4 and TRBJ2-7, with D possibly being TRBD1 (5 bases). The CDR3 length is 13 residues. Germline V gene data show CDR1 as SGHNT and CDR2 as YYREEE (reference sequence). The V gene lost 3 bases and the J gene lost 3 bases, with 10 bases spanning the gap. This chain's CDR3 is CASSSWGGYEQYF. The CDR3 nucleotides read TGTGCCAGCAGCTCTTGGGGCGGCTACGAGCAGTACTTC.

The chain employs TRBV28 and TRBJ2-1; 9 bases are a match to TRBD2. J was trimmed by 4 bases and V by 6 bases; bases with no gene match: 10. Germline V gives CDR1 MDHEN, CDR2 SYDVKM. This CDR3 has 16 residues. CDR3 loop: CASRQLGGGVYNEQFF. In nucleotides, the CDR3 is TGTGCCAGCAGGCAACTTGGCGGGGGGGTTTACAATGAGCAGTTCTTC. Full variable domain (remainder filled in from reference TRBV28 and TRBJ2-1): DVKVTQSSRYLVKRTGEKVFLECVQDMDHENMFWYRQDPGLGLRLIYFSYDVKMKEKGDIPEGYSVSREKKERFSLILESASTNQTSMYLCASRQLGGGVYNEQFFGPGTRLTVL.

The chain links TRBV6-5 to TRBJ1-5, with D possibly being TRBD1 (6 bases). From germline, CDR1 is MNHEY and CDR2 SVGAGI. Trimming left V 2 bases short and J 2 bases short, with 13 bases between. This CDR3 comprises 16 residues. The CDR3 DNA is TGTGCCAGCAGTTACAGGGGGATGCTCGGCAATCAGCCCCAGCATTTT. It yields the protein CASSYRGMLGNQPQHF.

This clone was counted a single time. This chain uses TRBV10-3 with TRBJ2-3, with 10 positions matching TRBD2. Germline V gene data show CDR1 as ENHRY and CDR2 as SYGVKD. The ends lost 6 bases at V and 3 bases at J; junction bases unmatched: 9. This CDR3 has 16 amino acids. The CDR3 nucleotides are TGTGCCATCAGCGTTACAGCTAGCGGGAGAACAGATACGCAGTATTTT. Its protein product is CAISVTASGRTDTQYF.

This clone was detected once. The rearrangement links TRBV5-1 to TRBJ2-3; TRBD2 is a possible D gene (6 bases). V was clipped by 0 bases and J by 0 bases, with 17 bases between them. Germline assignment: CDR1 SGHRS and CDR2 YFSETQ. This CDR3 has 18 amino acids. The CDR3 DNA reads TGCGCCAGCAGCTTGGGTCAAGCTAGGGAGGTAAGCACAGATACGCAGTATTTT. Its translation: CASSLGQAREVSTDTQYF.

The chain combines TRBV28 with TRBJ1-2; D call uncertain. Germline CDR1 MDHEN, CDR2 SYDVKM. This CDR3 spans 15 amino acids. V lost 6 bases, J lost 4 bases, and 18 bases lay in between. The CDR3 loop reads CASSPFLLESYGYTF. Written as DNA, the CDR3 is TGTGCCAGCAGCCCCTTTTTGCTCGAGTCCTATGGCTACACCTTC.

The J gene is TRBJ1-4, the V gene TRBV7-9; D gene unclear. The CDR3 loop spans 16 amino acids. V lost 1 base to trimming and J lost 5 bases, with 14 bases between them. Germline assignment: CDR1 SEHNR and CDR2 FQNEAQ (reference sequence). Written as DNA, the CDR3 is TGTGCCAGCAGCTTAGATTGGGAAGGACTAAATGAAAAACTGTTTTTT. Its translation: CASSLDWEGLNEKLFF. The full variable domain, in which reference TRBV7-9 and TRBJ1-4 provide the parts outside the CDR3, is DTGVSQNPRHKITKRGQNVTFRCDPISEHNRLYWYRQTLGQGPEFLTYFQNEAQLEKSRLLSDRFSAERPKGSFSTLEIQRTEQGDSAMYLCASSLDWEGLNEKLFFGSGTQLSVL.

The chain links TRBV4-2 to TRBJ2-1, with 11 bases matching TRBD2. This CDR3 has 19 amino acids. Unmatched junction bases numbered 16, after V lost 0 bases and J lost 9 bases. Germline V gene lookup returns CDR1 LGHNA and CDR2 YNFKEQ. This CDR3 is CASSQDLGVSGGAAIEQFF. In nucleotides, the CDR3 is TGTGCCAGCAGCCAAGATCTTGGGGTTAGCGGGGGGGCCGCAATTGAGCAGTTCTTC.

V and J are TRBV14 and TRBJ2-3; no firm D call. The CDR3 is made up of 12 amino acids. Germline V gives CDR1 SGHDN, CDR2 FVKESK. Trimming pared 4 bases from V and 2 bases from J, leaving 4 bases between. CDR3 region: CASSPFTDTQYF. The DNA for the CDR3 is TGTGCCAGCAGCCCCTTCACAGATACGCAGTATTTT.

The chain has TRBV21-1 and TRBJ2-1; the D segment call TRBD2 is taken from the table without a DNA check. TRBV21-1 is annotated as a pseudogene. The CDR3 runs 16 residues. In DNA, the CDR3 is TGTGCCAGCAGCAAAGTCACTAGACCCTTAGGCAATGAGCAGTTCTTC. Translating it yields CASSKVTRPLGNEQFF.

The rearrangement links TRBV9 to TRBJ2-1; 7 bases match TRBD2. The CDR3 loop spans 14 amino acids. Looked up from germline, CDR1 is SGDLS and CDR2 is YYNGEE. V lost 2 bases to trimming and J lost 9 bases; unmatched junction nucleotides: 8. CDR3 amino acids: CASSVGREYGEQFF. The CDR3 nucleotides are TGTGCCAGCAGCGTTGGGCGGGAGTACGGTGAGCAGTTCTTC. Full variable domain (missing parts from reference TRBV9 and TRBJ2-1): DSGVTQTPKHLITATGQRVTLRCSPRSGDLSVYWYQQSLDQGLQFLIQYYNGEERAKGNILERFSAQQFPDLHSELNLSSLELGDSALYFCASSVGREYGEQFFGPGTRLTVL.

The rearrangement joins TRBV6-5 to TRBJ1-1; 12 positions match TRBD1. Germline-derived CDR1 and CDR2 are MNHEY and SVGAGI. Trimming removed 7 bases from V and 6 bases from J; junction bases left unmatched: 6. CDR3 length equals 14 residues. CDR3 region: CASTRDRGRSEAFF. DNA of the CDR3: TGTGCCAGCACTCGGGACAGGGGGCGATCTGAAGCTTTCTTT.

The chain has TRBV7-9 and TRBJ2-3; 11 bases fit TRBD2. There are 17 residues in the CDR3. V lost 3 bases and J lost 0; bases outside the gene matches: 5. CDR1 SEHNR and CDR2 FQNEAQ come from the germline V gene (reference sequence). CDR3 DNA sequence: TGTGCCAGCAGCTTTCCGGGACTAGCGGCAAGCACAGATACGCAGTATTTT. Its translation is CASSFPGLAASTDTQYF.